These 15 T cell receptor beta chains share one sample of origin, sequenced in a study of blood T cells in healthy people across ages. The use of a sample-barcoded 5' primer and a J-beta primer mix characterized a second PCR of 7 to 11 cycles. TCRdb fed the 5' RACE reads into MiXCR, producing one record per CDR3 protein. The sample holds roughly 860,000 distinct CDR3 sequences, around 62% seen once. The sample comprised blood. These TCRs come from a young man in good health.

The genes are TRBV5-1 and TRBJ2-1; 9 bases match TRBD2. The CDR3 totals 16 residues. V was pared by 1 base and J by 8 bases, with 10 bases of the junction left unmatched. The germline gives CDR1 SGHRS, CDR2 YFSETQ. Here the CDR3 reads CASSLRVGGGAHEQFF. The CDR3 region has the DNA TGCGCCAGCAGCTTGAGGGTCGGCGGGGGGGCCCATGAGCAGTTCTTC.

The table lists this clonotype with a count of one. The rearrangement links TRBV6-2 or TRBV6-3 to TRBJ1-5; D call uncertain. The V and J ends lost 0 bases and 3 bases respectively, with 9 bases between them. The length of the CDR3 is 15 residues. CDR1 and CDR2 (germline): MNHEY, SVGEGT. CDR3 in amino acids: CASSYSNGLNQPQHF. CDR3 coding DNA: TGTGCCAGCAGTTACTCGAACGGGCTCAATCAGCCCCAGCATTTT.

The chain combines TRBV30 with TRBJ2-5, with D perhaps matching TRBD1 or TRBD2 (6 bases each). From germline, CDR1 is GTSNPN and CDR2 SVGIG (reference sequence). The V and J ends lost 4 bases and 5 bases respectively, with 17 bases between them. The CDR3 has 14 amino acids. CDR3 sequence: CAWTVRGLGETQYF. Written as DNA, the CDR3 is TGTGCCTGGACGGTCCGGGGGCTGGGGGAGACCCAGTACTTC.

V usage is TRBV11-1 and J usage is TRBJ2-1; D perhaps matches TRBD2 (5 bases). The germline V gene encodes CDR1 SGHAT and CDR2 FQDESV (reference sequence). This CDR3 has 14 residues. Trimming removed 6 bases at V and 0 bases at J, with 9 bases between. The CDR3 spells CASRGLGSYNEQFF. The CDR3, as DNA: TGTGCCAGCAGAGGACTGGGCTCCTACAATGAGCAGTTCTTC.

The V call is TRBV9, the J call TRBJ2-1; TRBD1 matches 8 bases. The J call may be faulty, since TRBJ2-7 better matches the DNA end. Germline loops: CDR1 SGDLS, CDR2 YYNGEE. CDR3 length: 14 residues. CDR3 in amino acids: CASSAQGAGYEQYF. In DNA, the CDR3 is TGTGCCAGCAGCGCTCAGGGGGCAGGGTACGAGCAGTACTTC.

The rearrangement links TRBV2 to TRBJ2-1, with 11 bases fitting TRBD2. The CDR3 has 18 residues. Germline V gene lookup returns CDR1 SNHLY and CDR2 FYNNEI. Trimming at V came to 5 bases and at J to 7 bases, leaving 16 bases not matched to a gene. The CDR3 loop is CASSPLPFLAGGGNEQFF. In DNA, the CDR3 is TGTGCCAGCAGTCCCTTACCCTTTCTAGCGGGGGGCGGAAATGAGCAGTTCTTC.

The chain uses TRBV7-7 and TRBJ2-7; D not resolved. Per germline, CDR1 SSHAT and CDR2 FNYEAQ (reference sequence). This CDR3 contains 15 residues. Deletions cut 1 base from V and 4 bases from J, with 14 bases between. The CDR3 loop reads CASSLGNSWRYEQYF. The CDR3 nucleotides read TGTGCCAGCAGCTTAGGTAATAGCTGGAGATACGAGCAGTACTTC.

This clonotype showed up just a few times. This chain connects TRBV5-1 to TRBJ2-3, with D hard to call. Germline-derived CDR1 and CDR2 are SGHRS and YFSETQ. V gave up 1 base and J gave up 4 bases, with 10 bases separating them. This CDR3 spans 14 amino acids. CDR3 amino acids: CASSLLRVPDTQYF. For the CDR3, the DNA is TGCGCCAGCAGCTTGTTAAGGGTACCAGATACGCAGTATTTT.

This clonotype was found a few times. This rearrangement joins TRBV9 to TRBJ2-1; weak D call: TRBD2 (5 bases). V lost 4 bases to trimming and J lost 7 bases, with 24 bases between them. Germline CDR1 reads SGDLS; CDR2 reads YYNGEE. The CDR3 totals 17 residues. CDR3 DNA: TGTGCCAGCAGCACGGCGCCCATGAGAGGGAGTAGGAATGAGCAGTTCTTC. It translates to CASSTAPMRGSRNEQFF.

This chain joins TRBV11-2 and TRBJ2-5, with a tentative D call TRBD1 (6 bases). Looked up from germline, CDR1 is SGHAT and CDR2 is FQNNGV. Trimming pared 0 bases from V and 9 bases from J, leaving 17 bases between. The CDR3 has 15 amino acids. The CDR3, as DNA: TGTGCCAGCAGCTTAGAACGAGGACAGACGAGCCCCCAGTACTTC. This translates into CASSLERGQTSPQYF.

The chain has TRBV12-3 or TRBV12-4 and TRBJ2-3, with 7 bases that match TRBD1. The CDR3 sequence is 17 residues long. Trimming cost V 10 bases and J 4 bases; bases outside gene matches: 20. Written as DNA, the CDR3 is TGTGCCAACAGATACTCCCCGACAGGGAGAATCTCAGATACGCAGTATTTT. It specifies CANRYSPTGRISDTQYF.

The rearrangement joins TRBV5-6 to TRBJ2-1, with 7 bases identical to TRBD1. CDR1 and CDR2 from the germline V gene are SGHDT and YYEEEE. There are 18 residues in the CDR3. Trimming took 5 bases from V and 7 from J; bases not matched to a gene: 21. The DNA of the CDR3 is TGTGCCAGCAGACTGTACTGGGAACAGGGGACGGGCGATAATGAGCAGTTCTTC. Its protein is CASRLYWEQGTGDNEQFF.

The chain couples TRBV30 to TRBJ2-1; the match to TRBD1 covers 8 bases. Germline V CDR1 and CDR2: GTSNPN, SVGIG (reference sequence). The junction had 6 bases not matched to a gene; V was cut back by 2 bases and J by 9 bases. The CDR3 has 13 amino acids. This chain's CDR3 is CAWSPGTGGEQFF. The CDR3 DNA follows: TGTGCCTGGAGTCCAGGGACAGGTGGTGAGCAGTTCTTC.

Comment on this clonotype: The germline gene is not matched at one end of the junction; a read error may be the cause. This chain links TRBV5-1 with TRBJ2-4; 7 nucleotides agree with TRBD1. The J call may be in error: the DNA end matches TRBJ2-7 better. The CDR3 has 20 amino acids. CDR1 and CDR2 (germline): SGHRS, YFSETQ. As DNA, the CDR3 is TGTGCCAGCAGTTCCCTAGGGTTGAGGACAGGTGATTTGGGAGACTACGAGCAGTACTTC. It is translated as CASSSLGLRTGDLGDYEQYF.

V and J are TRBV14 and TRBJ2-5, with TRBD1 matching over 8 bases. The CDR3 is 15 residues long. Unmatched junction bases numbered 12, after V lost 4 bases and J lost 8 bases. The V gene's germline CDR1 is SGHDN and CDR2 FVKESK. CDR3: CASSLRQGAGGTQYF. CDR3 in DNA: TGTGCCAGCAGCCTAAGGCAGGGGGCCGGGGGAACCCAGTACTTC.